This passage covers 18 T cell receptor beta chains from one sample sequenced in a study of cytomegalovirus exposure and HLA in healthy donors. Use of 60 Vbeta and 13 Jbeta primers characterized the PCR. Clones were read by immunoSEQ multiplex PCR, and TCRdb kept only the in-frame ones, dropping some. The repertoire holds 95,000 to 100,000 clones, with roughly four fifths as singletons. Sequencing was performed on PBMCs. Every receptor here comes from a man in his fifties or sixties in good health and CMV-seronegative.

This sequence joins TRBV10-3 and TRBJ1-3, with 8 bases identical to TRBD1. Germline V gene lookup returns CDR1 ENHRY and CDR2 SYGVKD. V gave up 10 bases and J gave up 5 bases; unmatched junction bases: 7. There are 13 residues in the CDR3. The DNA for the CDR3 is TGTGCCACTAAGGGGGACAGGAGAAACACCATATATTTT. Its protein is CATKGDRRNTIYF.

J is TRBJ2-1 and V is TRBV28; 9 bases agree with TRBD2. Trimming took 4 bases from V and 7 from J; bases not matched to a gene: 5. The length of the CDR3 is 14 residues. Germline-derived CDR1 and CDR2 are MDHEN and SYDVKM. The CDR3, as DNA: TGTGCCAGCAGTTCCAGCGGGAGGCGGAATGAGCAGTTCTTC. Protein: CASSSSGRRNEQFF.

V usage is TRBV29-1 and J usage is TRBJ1-4, with 9 bases aligning to TRBD1. The V gene's germline CDR1 is SQVTM and CDR2 ANQGSEA. The CDR3 sequence is 13 residues long. Trimming took 6 bases from V and 8 from J; bases not matched to a gene: 7. The CDR3 nucleotides read TGCAGCGTCCAACAGGGGGCCGGGGAAAAACTGTTTTTT. It yields the protein CSVQQGAGEKLFF.

The chain recombines TRBV30 with TRBJ1-2; 8 bases match TRBD1. The CDR3 totals 12 residues. Germline trimming cut 5 bases from V and 4 bases from J; bases unmatched to any gene: 3. Germline loops: CDR1 GTSNPN, CDR2 SVGIG (reference sequence). The CDR3 coding sequence is TGTGCCTGGGCTACAGGGGGCTATGGCTACACCTTC. It translates to CAWATGGYGYTF.

The rearrangement uses TRBV29-1 and TRBJ2-5; 8 nucleotides agree with TRBD2. Per germline, CDR1 SQVTM and CDR2 ANQGSEA. This CDR3 has 16 residues. Trimming removed 5 bases from V and 1 base from J; junction bases left unmatched: 12. Written as DNA, the CDR3 is TGCAGCGTTTCCGATCGACTCAGCGGGAGCCAAGAGACCCAGTACTTC. This translates into CSVSDRLSGSQETQYF.

This clone has a handful of counts. The chain employs TRBV4-3 and TRBJ2-1; maybe TRBD1 (6 bases). This CDR3 is built from 19 residues. V shed 2 bases and J shed 0 bases, with 20 bases lying between them. Germline CDR1 LGHNA, CDR2 YSLEER. In DNA, the CDR3 is TGCGCCAGCAGCCAAAAACCCAGGGGCAGCGACTACTCCTACAATGAGCAGTTCTTC. Its protein is CASSQKPRGSDYSYNEQFF.

This clone was seen a handful of times. The chain is built from TRBV7-9 and TRBJ1-1, with D possibly TRBD1 on 5 matching bases. The CDR3 runs to 13 residues. Per the germline V gene, CDR1 is SEHNR and CDR2 is FQNEAQ (reference sequence). With 0 bases removed from V and 11 bases from J, the gap between germline ends came to 13 bases. This chain's CDR3 is CASSLAGAPGAFF. DNA for the CDR3: TGTGCCAGCAGCTTAGCAGGGGCGCCGGGTGCTTTCTTT.

The chain employs TRBV9 and TRBJ1-1, with D uncertain. CDR3 length: 14 residues. The germline CDR1 and CDR2 sequences are SGDLS and YYNGEE. The V end lost 3 bases, the J end lost 6 bases, and 15 bases lay between the germline ends. The CDR3 loop is CASSAGLTRSEAFF. The CDR3, as DNA: TGTGCCAGCAGCGCCGGTCTGACTCGATCTGAAGCTTTCTTT.

This clone occurred a few times. This chain links TRBV19 with TRBJ1-1; TRBD1 might be the D (6 bases). Germline CDR1 and CDR2: LNHDA and SQIVND (reference sequence). The CDR3 length is 14 residues. The V end was cut by 7 bases, the J end by 3 bases, with 15 bases between. CDR3 loop: CASIPRGFDTEAFF. CDR3 in DNA: TGTGCCAGTATTCCCAGGGGATTCGACACTGAAGCTTTCTTT.

The V gene is TRBV27, the J gene TRBJ2-1; 7 nucleotides align to TRBD1. CDR3 length: 14 residues. J was trimmed by 4 bases and V by 7 bases; bases with no gene match: 7. CDR1 and CDR2 from the germline V gene are MNHEY and SMNVEV (reference sequence). CDR3 bases: TGTGCCAGCAAATTGGACAGGCTATACAATGAGCAGTTCTTC. Protein sequence: CASKLDRLYNEQFF.

V usage is TRBV7-9 and J usage is TRBJ2-3, with TRBD2 identical over 12 bases. The CDR3 has 18 residues. J was trimmed by 0 bases and V by 2 bases; bases with no gene match: 6. The germline V gene encodes CDR1 SEHNR and CDR2 FQNEAQ (reference sequence). CDR3 loop: CASSLPSGGAPSTDTQYF. DNA of the CDR3: TGTGCCAGCAGCTTACCTAGCGGGGGGGCCCCTAGCACAGATACGCAGTATTTT.

The rearrangement joins TRBV28 to TRBJ2-3, with 8 bases matching TRBD2. Germline CDR1 MDHEN, CDR2 SYDVKM. After removal of 3 bases from V and 1 base from J, the junction contained 9 bases not matched to a gene. The CDR3 sequence is 17 residues long. The CDR3 region has the DNA TGTGCCAGCAGTTTTAGCGGGAAGGGTCGGGGCACAGATACGCAGTATTTT. This gives the protein CASSFSGKGRGTDTQYF.

In this sample, this clone is medium-sized. This chain joins TRBV6-6 and TRBJ1-2; D is perhaps TRBD1 (5 bases). The V and J ends lost 5 bases and 7 bases respectively, with 17 bases between them. The CDR3 sequence is 14 residues long. Germline V lookup: CDR1 MNHNY, CDR2 SVGAGI (reference sequence). The CDR3, as DNA: TGTGCCAGCAGTCCCTACGGGGACTACGGTGGCTACACCTTC. The encoded protein is CASSPYGDYGGYTF.

The chain combines TRBV30 with TRBJ1-2; 7 nucleotides agree with TRBD1. Germline V gives CDR1 GTSNPN, CDR2 SVGIG (reference sequence). V trimming: 5 bases; J trimming: 8 bases; junction bases outside the gene matches: 14. The length of the CDR3 is 14 residues. CDR3 bases: TGTGCCTGGGGACAGGTAAATCCCCTTGGAGGCTACACCTTC. This gives the protein CAWGQVNPLGGYTF.

The V and J genes are TRBV15 and TRBJ2-7; no clear D gene. There are 15 residues in the CDR3. Germline-derived CDR1 and CDR2 are LNHNV and YYDKDF (reference sequence). The germline V and J ends were trimmed by 0 bases and 3 bases, with 12 bases remaining between them. CDR3 residues: CATSRENQDYYEQYF. CDR3 DNA sequence: TGTGCCACCAGCAGAGAGAATCAGGATTACTACGAGCAGTACTTC.

This sequence joins TRBV10-3 and TRBJ2-1; TRBD1 aligns across 7 bases. This CDR3 spans 12 amino acids. From germline, CDR1 is ENHRY and CDR2 SYGVKD. J lost 5 bases, V lost 6 bases, and 1 base had no gene match. The CDR3 here is CAIRDRNNEQFF. The CDR3 nucleotides are TGTGCCATCAGGGACAGGAACAATGAGCAGTTCTTC.

The chain has TRBV6-5 and TRBJ2-7; 10 nucleotides align to TRBD2. Germline loops: CDR1 MNHEY, CDR2 SVGAGI. This CDR3 has 15 residues. Trimming removed 4 bases from V and 5 bases from J; junction bases left unmatched: 8. The CDR3 DNA is TGTGCCAGCAGTTGGAGCGGGGGGGCTAGCAACGAGCAGTACTTC. Amino acid sequence: CASSWSGGASNEQYF.

This clone was observed a handful of times. The chain couples TRBV5-1 to TRBJ2-3; TRBD2 agrees at 10 bases. The germline V gene encodes CDR1 SGHRS and CDR2 YFSETQ. The trim removed 4 bases at V and 4 bases at J, leaving 3 bases unmatched. The CDR3 is made up of 14 amino acids. Here the CDR3 reads CASSPGLASDTQYF. In nucleotides, the CDR3 is TGCGCCAGCAGCCCGGGACTAGCGTCAGATACGCAGTATTTT.